The 24 T cell receptor beta chains presented below share a single source sample, sequenced in a study of human T cells and chemical hapten exposure. Indicated time point: patch test 3, about 24 weeks after DPC sensitization. Treatment given: therapeutic diphenylcyclopropenone sensitization with weekly scalp DPC. TCRdb re-called the RACE reads through MiXCR, storing one row per CDR3 protein. The data contain roughly 100,000 distinct CDR3 sequences, less than 45% of them seen just once; the ten biggest clones take up around 2.7%. The source was whole blood, collected in connection with sensitization to the hapten diphenylcyclopropenone (DPC). All receptors derive from a man aged 40-50 years with alopecia areata. Some clones in this sample may be carry-over from other donors' samples.

This chain uses TRBV5-6 with TRBJ1-6, with TRBD1 matching 9 bases. The CDR3 sequence is 16 residues long. The trim removed 4 bases at V and 9 bases at J, leaving 11 bases unmatched. Germline values: CDR1 SGHDT, CDR2 YYEEEE. The CDR3 nucleotides are TGTGCCAGCAGCCCCCCGGTAGGGACAGGGTTTTCACCCCTCCACTTT. Translation gives CASSPPVGTGFSPLHF.

The chain recombines TRBV10-2 with TRBJ1-2; no clear D gene. This CDR3 has 13 residues. V shed 6 bases and J shed 2 bases, with 10 bases lying between them. Germline-derived CDR1 and CDR2 are WSHSY and SAAADI. The CDR3 DNA sequence: TGCGCCAGCAGACAGCGCACGAACTATGGCTACACCTTC. Its translation is CASRQRTNYGYTF.

V usage is TRBV19 and J usage is TRBJ2-5; D is unclear. Per germline, CDR1 LNHDA and CDR2 SQIVND (reference sequence). Trimming left V 1 base short and J 2 bases short, with 8 bases between. The CDR3 consists of 14 residues. CDR3 sequence: CASSIVNKQETQYF. CDR3 sequence (DNA): TGTGCCAGTAGTATAGTAAACAAGCAAGAGACCCAGTACTTC.

This clonotype was detected a few times. The chain links TRBV5-1 to TRBJ1-1, with D possibly TRBD1 on 6 matching bases. Germline V gene lookup returns CDR1 SGHRS and CDR2 YFSETQ. The CDR3 runs 14 residues. Trimming shortened V by 4 bases and J by 0 bases, and 10 bases separated the two germline ends. CDR3 protein: CASSGGQMNTEAFF. CDR3 in DNA: TGCGCCAGCAGCGGCGGACAGATGAACACTGAAGCTTTCTTT.

This chain connects TRBV30 to TRBJ2-7; 9 nucleotides align to TRBD2. Looked up from germline, CDR1 is GTSNPN and CDR2 is SVGIG (reference sequence). CDR3 size: 13 residues. The J segment lost 5 bases and the V segment lost 6 bases, leaving 8 bases of the junction unmatched. The CDR3, as DNA: TGTGCCTGCATGGGGTCTAGCGGGAACGAGCAGTACGTC. Encoded protein: CACMGSSGNEQYV.

This clonotype was counted once. The chain combines TRBV28 with TRBJ2-5; the D gene could be TRBD1 or TRBD2 (6 bases each). V lost 5 bases to trimming and J lost 7 bases, with 20 bases between them. Germline V gene lookup returns CDR1 MDHEN and CDR2 SYDVKM. The CDR3 is 15 amino acids. The CDR3, as DNA: TGTGCCAGCAGTGCCTGGTCGGGGGCCCCCTCGACCCAGTACTTC. Its translation is CASSAWSGAPSTQYF.

This clonotype was observed a handful of times. The genes are TRBV28 and TRBJ2-7; D remains ambiguous. The length of the CDR3 is 14 residues. V was shortened by 5 bases and J by 3 bases, with 14 bases between the two germline ends. Germline V gene lookup returns CDR1 MDHEN and CDR2 SYDVKM. This CDR3 reads CASSIPLPIYEQYF. The CDR3 DNA reads as TGTGCCAGCAGTATACCCCTTCCCATCTACGAGCAGTACTTC.

The chain combines TRBV5-4 with TRBJ2-7; TRBD1 matches at 8 bases. Looked up from germline, CDR1 is SGHNT and CDR2 is YYREEE (reference sequence). This CDR3 region has 14 residues. The V segment lost 3 bases and the J segment 4 bases; nucleotides outside the gene matches: 6. This chain's CDR3 is CASSSGTGDYEQYV. For the CDR3, the DNA is TGTGCCAGCAGCTCGGGGACAGGAGATTACGAGCAGTACGTC.

As for this clonotype: The junction shows a germline mismatch at one end, possibly a read error. V usage is TRBV6-5 and J usage is TRBJ2-4; D is perhaps TRBD2 (5 bases). This CDR3 is 15 amino acids long. CDR1 and CDR2 from the germline V gene are MNHEY and SVGAGI. CDR3 region: CASSSFGKAQNIQYF. CDR3 coding DNA: TGTGCCAGCAGTTCCTTCGGGAAAGCCCAAAACATTCAGTACTTC.

V and J are TRBV10-3 and TRBJ1-5; D not resolved. Deletions cut 6 bases from V and 4 bases from J, with 13 bases between. This CDR3 contains 14 residues. Germline values: CDR1 ENHRY, CDR2 SYGVKD. This CDR3 reads CAISRTDSNQPQHF. The DNA of the CDR3 is TGTGCCATCAGCCGGACGGATTCTAATCAGCCCCAGCATTTT.

This clonotype was seen a few times. The V gene is TRBV11-2, the J gene TRBJ1-1, with TRBD1 matching 11 bases. Trimming took 5 bases from V and 6 from J; bases not matched to a gene: 11. Germline loops: CDR1 SGHAT, CDR2 FQNNGV. CDR3 size: 16 residues. CDR3 DNA: TGTGCCAGCAGCCATGTCCCGGGACAGGGGGGGGCTGAAGCTTTCTTT. Residues: CASSHVPGQGGAEAFF.

The rearrangement uses TRBV4-2 and TRBJ2-7, with D possibly called TRBD1 or TRBD2 (5 bases each). This CDR3 comprises 13 residues. V was pared by 4 bases and J by 6 bases, with 13 bases between. Germline values: CDR1 LGHNA, CDR2 YNFKEQ. CDR3 DNA sequence: TGTGCCAGCAGCCGGGAAGAGGGGAGCGAGCAGTACGTC. This codes for CASSREEGSEQYV.

This clonotype has more than one count but fewer than ten. This rearrangement joins TRBV10-3 to TRBJ2-3; D tentatively reads TRBD1 or TRBD2 (5 bases each). Germline values: CDR1 ENHRY, CDR2 SYGVKD. V was shortened by 7 bases and J by 4 bases, with 15 bases between the two germline ends. CDR3 size: 14 residues. The DNA for the CDR3 is TGTGCCATCACCGGAACGGGACGCCCAGATACGCAGTATTTT. As protein: CAITGTGRPDTQYF.

The table lists this clonotype with a few counts. V gene TRBV28 combines with J gene TRBJ2-4, with TRBD1 matching 11 bases. V dropped 6 bases and J dropped 16; count of bases not matched to a gene: 5. The CDR3 has 11 residues. Germline CDR1 and CDR2: MDHEN and SYDVKM. As DNA, the CDR3 is TGTGCCAGCAGCCCGGGACAGGGGGTTTACTTC. This encodes CASSPGQGVYF. The entire variable domain, with the rest obtained from reference TRBV28 and TRBJ2-4, is as follows: DVKVTQSSRYLVKRTGEKVFLECVQDMDHENMFWYRQDPGLGLRLIYFSYDVKMKEKGDIPEGYSVSREKKERFSLILESASTNQTSMYLCASSPGQGVYFGAGTRLSVL.

The CDR3: CAWTEAVGNTIYF. The DNA for the CDR3 is TGTGCCTGGACAGAAGCTGTTGGAAACACCATATATTTT. The chain carries TRBV30 and TRBJ1-3; D gene ambiguous. The CDR3 is 13 residues long. The V gene's germline CDR1 is GTSNPN and CDR2 SVGIG (reference sequence). Trimming took off 4 bases at V and 3 bases at J, with 10 bases between the two ends.

A few counts support this clonotype. This chain connects TRBV29-1 to TRBJ2-5; 8 bases are shared with TRBD1. There are 16 residues in the CDR3. Unmatched junction bases numbered 14, after V lost 3 bases and J lost 5 bases. CDR1 is SQVTM, CDR2 ANQGSEA, per germline. The CDR3 region is CSVDSPWQGAGETQYF. The CDR3 DNA is TGCAGCGTTGATTCCCCATGGCAGGGGGCCGGTGAGACCCAGTACTTC.

The chain links TRBV5-1 to TRBJ2-7; 10 bases map to TRBD2. Germline assignment: CDR1 SGHRS and CDR2 YFSETQ. V shed 2 bases, J shed 4 bases, and the junction held 3 bases outside the gene matches. CDR3 size: 14 residues. The CDR3 bases are TGCGCCAGCAGCTTAGCGGGAGGGGGGTACGAGCAGTACTTC. Protein product: CASSLAGGGYEQYF.

This clonotype occurred a few times. As DNA, the CDR3 is TGTGCCAGCGGTACCGGGACTTTAGCCTACGAGCAGTACTTC. Translated, it gives CASGTGTLAYEQYF. J is TRBJ2-7 and V is TRBV6-5; D perhaps matches TRBD2 (6 bases). This CDR3 spans 14 amino acids. Trimming stripped 8 bases from V and 2 bases from J, with 16 bases between. Germline V gene sequence: CDR1 MNHEY, CDR2 SVGAGI.

V and J are TRBV20-1 and TRBJ2-7; D unresolved. Trimming removed 3 bases at V and 3 bases at J, with 6 bases between. CDR1 and CDR2 from the germline V gene are DFQATT and SNEGSKA (reference sequence). There are 11 residues in the CDR3. Here the CDR3 DNA reads TGCAGTGCTAGCAGAGGCTACGAGCAGTACGTC. It yields the protein CSASRGYEQYV.

This clonotype was seen a few times. CDR3: CASSYDFGSLASGELFF. CDR3 coding DNA: TGTGCCAGCAGTTATGATTTTGGGTCACTAGCCTCCGGGGAGCTGTTTTTT. The chain uses TRBV6-6 and TRBJ2-2; tentative D call: TRBD2 (6 bases). This CDR3 has 17 residues. CDR1 and CDR2 from the germline V gene are MNHNY and SVGAGI (reference sequence). V was trimmed by 3 bases and J by 6 bases, leaving 20 bases between them.

The table lists this clonotype with a few counts. This rearrangement joins TRBV4-3 to TRBJ2-7, with TRBD1 identical over 10 bases. The CDR3 is made up of 14 amino acids. Looked up from germline, CDR1 is LGHNA and CDR2 is YSLEER. J gave up 6 bases and V 1 base, and 3 bases lay outside the gene matches. In DNA, the CDR3 is TGCGCCAGCAGCCAAGGACAGGGGGCGGGCGAGCAGTACTTC. This codes for CASSQGQGAGEQYF.

This sequence joins TRBV6-5 and TRBJ2-5; no clear D gene. Germline assignment: CDR1 MNHEY and CDR2 SVGAGI. Trimming took 0 bases from V and 1 from J, leaving 12 bases between them. The CDR3 has 16 residues. This CDR3 reads CASSYSISVVQETQYF. The CDR3 DNA reads TGTGCCAGCAGTTACTCGATTTCTGTAGTCCAAGAGACCCAGTACTTC.

This sequence joins TRBV10-3 and TRBJ2-7; D is tentatively TRBD1 or TRBD2 (6 bases each). CDR1 is ENHRY, CDR2 SYGVKD, per germline. Between the trimmed V and J ends, which lost 8 bases and 3 bases, there was a span of 17 bases. CDR3 length equals 14 residues. For the CDR3, the DNA is TGTGCCATCGGGGGCCCTGGGGGGCACTACGAGCAGTACTTC. The encoded protein is CAIGGPGGHYEQYF.

This clonotype appeared a few times. The rearrangement links TRBV7-9 to TRBJ2-5; TRBD1 aligns across 11 bases. CDR1 is SEHNR, CDR2 FQNEAQ, per germline (reference sequence). The CDR3 consists of 15 residues. V was pared by 3 bases and J by 4 bases, with 4 bases of the junction left unmatched. The CDR3 nucleotides are TGTGCCAGCAGCTTCGGCGGGACAGGGGGAGAGACCCAGTACTTC. Translated: CASSFGGTGGETQYF.